The 16 T cell receptor beta chains presented below share a single source sample, sequenced in a study of Ad26.COV2.S vaccination and SARS-CoV-2 variants. Libraries were prepared by immunoSEQ multiplex PCR; TCRdb keeps only in-frame clonotypes and omits some of them. The data contain hundreds of thousands of clones, 86% of them singletons. Stated treatment: over 15 received Ad26.COV2.S at low or high dose, single or two shots; about 5 received placebo; per-sample allocation not given. The study sampled participants on day 63 after the first vaccine or placebo injection. The material sequenced was peripheral blood, taken in a trial of Ad26.COV2.S vaccine versus placebo. All receptors come from a person aged 18-60 years who received the Ad26.COV2.S COVID-19 vaccine or a placebo.

J is TRBJ1-5 and V is TRBV9; TRBD1 is a possible D gene (6 bases). Trimming cost V 4 bases and J 6 bases, with 17 bases left between them. The germline V gene encodes CDR1 SGDLS and CDR2 YYNGEE. This CDR3 is 15 amino acids long. CDR3 region: CASSPGVWEVQPQHF. The CDR3 nucleotides read TGTGCCAGCAGCCCAGGGGTGTGGGAAGTTCAGCCCCAGCATTTT.

This clone has a handful of counts. The chain joins TRBV10-3 to TRBJ2-1; either TRBD1 or TRBD2 may fit D (5 bases each). This CDR3 spans 14 amino acids. V was trimmed by 7 bases and J by 3 bases, leaving 13 bases between them. CDR1 ENHRY and CDR2 SYGVKD come from the germline V gene. This CDR3 is CAIKWDLGYNEQFF. CDR3 coding DNA: TGTGCCATCAAGTGGGACCTAGGCTACAATGAGCAGTTCTTC.

J is TRBJ2-1 and V is TRBV29-1, with 8 nucleotides matching TRBD1. This CDR3 region has 14 residues. In germline, CDR1 is SQVTM, CDR2 ANQGSEA. The trim removed 7 bases at V and 2 bases at J, leaving 7 bases unmatched. The CDR3: CSATGQGTYNEQFF. The CDR3 DNA sequence: TGCAGCGCAACCGGACAGGGAACCTACAATGAGCAGTTCTTC.

The chain joins TRBV27 to TRBJ2-1, with D uncertain. Germline CDR1 is MNHEY and CDR2 is SMNVEV (reference sequence). The CDR3 is 14 residues long. V lost 6 bases and J lost 1, with 10 bases in between. The CDR3: CASRVQVSYNEQFF. The CDR3, as DNA: TGTGCCAGCAGGGTGCAGGTTTCCTACAATGAGCAGTTCTTC.

This chain uses TRBV7-8 with TRBJ1-2; D remains unclear. CDR1 SGHVS and CDR2 FQNEAQ come from the germline V gene. The CDR3 consists of 12 residues. Trimming removed 8 bases at V and 8 bases at J, with 15 bases between. The CDR3 nucleotides read TGTGCCAGCGGCGAACCTTACGGCGGCTACACCTTC. Its protein product is CASGEPYGGYTF.

The chain uses TRBV6-5 and TRBJ2-7, with 11 bases that match TRBD1. J was trimmed by 3 bases and V by 4 bases; bases with no gene match: 5. This CDR3 is 15 amino acids long. Germline V lookup: CDR1 MNHEY, CDR2 SVGAGI. CDR3 sequence (DNA): TGTGCCAGCAGTTGGACCGGGACAGGGGGCTACGAGCAGTACTTC. This codes for CASSWTGTGGYEQYF.

The rearrangement joins TRBV19 to TRBJ1-1, with a tentative D call TRBD1 (5 bases). CDR1 and CDR2 from the germline V gene are LNHDA and SQIVND (reference sequence). This CDR3 has 16 residues. Trimming shortened V by 6 bases and J by 8 bases, and 25 bases separated the two germline ends. CDR3 amino acids: CASSTGRQLRVGEAFF. The CDR3 DNA reads TGTGCCAGTAGCACCGGACGACAGTTAAGGGTGGGCGAAGCTTTCTTT.

The J gene is TRBJ2-5, the V gene TRBV7-8, with 10 nucleotides matching TRBD2. Germline V gene sequence: CDR1 SGHVS, CDR2 FQNEAQ. The CDR3 length is 17 residues. The trim removed 1 base at V and 2 bases at J, leaving 7 bases unmatched. The CDR3 coding sequence is TGTGCCAGCAGCTTAGTTCTAGCGGGGGCGTTACAAGAGACCCAGTACTTC. It encodes CASSLVLAGALQETQYF.

This clone showed up just a few times. The CDR3 nucleotides read TGCGCCAGCAGCCCGACGGGGGGCCGGAGCTACACCTTC. Translating it yields CASSPTGGRSYTF. J is TRBJ1-2 and V is TRBV4-1; D is perhaps TRBD1 (6 bases). Germline V gene data show CDR1 as MGHRA and CDR2 as YSYEKL. V gave up 4 bases and J gave up 9 bases, with 15 bases separating them. This CDR3 contains 13 residues.

The chain employs TRBV19 and TRBJ2-3, with 7 bases lining up with TRBD1. Trimming at V came to 5 bases and at J to 0 bases, leaving 5 bases not matched to a gene. The CDR3 has 15 residues. CDR1 is LNHDA, CDR2 SQIVND, per germline (reference sequence). The CDR3: CASSEGTESTDTQYF. CDR3 in DNA: TGTGCCAGTAGTGAAGGGACAGAGAGCACAGATACGCAGTATTTT.

The V and J genes are TRBV4-1 and TRBJ2-5; 11 bases align to TRBD2. The V gene's germline CDR1 is MGHRA and CDR2 YSYEKL. The CDR3 extends over 17 amino acids. J lost 5 bases, V lost 5 bases, and 13 bases had no gene match. DNA of the CDR3: TGCGCCAGCAGCTCCTATATAGCGGGAGGGCCGGGCGAGACCCAGTACTTC. This codes for CASSSYIAGGPGETQYF.

The chain has TRBV4-1 and TRBJ1-1; 7 nucleotides line up with TRBD1. Germline assignment: CDR1 MGHRA and CDR2 YSYEKL. This CDR3 is 15 amino acids long. Unmatched junction bases numbered 13, after V lost 4 bases and J lost 8 bases. In DNA form, the CDR3 reads TGCGCCAGCAGCCGGACCACAGGCGCAGGGGGGGAAGCTTTCTTT. It yields the protein CASSRTTGAGGEAFF.

The chain couples TRBV4-1 to TRBJ2-1, with TRBD2 matching over 10 bases. Germline-derived CDR1 and CDR2 are MGHRA and YSYEKL. The CDR3 is made up of 18 amino acids. The V gene end was trimmed by 0 bases and the J gene end by 3 bases; junction bases not matched to a gene: 8. CDR3 residues: CASSQESSGGSFYNEQFF. CDR3 coding DNA: TGCGCCAGCAGCCAAGAATCTAGCGGGGGAAGTTTCTACAATGAGCAGTTCTTC.

The rearrangement links TRBV4-2 to TRBJ1-5; no firm D call. The CDR3 is 12 amino acids. V was cut by 0 bases and J by 11 bases, with 8 bases left in between. The V gene's germline CDR1 is LGHNA and CDR2 YNFKEQ. This chain's CDR3 is CASSQEYGSQHF. CDR3 bases: TGTGCCAGCAGCCAAGAATATGGGTCCCAGCATTTT.

V and J are TRBV7-9 and TRBJ1-1, with D unclear. Germline CDR1 reads SEHNR; CDR2 reads FQNEAQ (reference sequence). The CDR3 has 13 residues. Deletions cut 6 bases from V and 4 bases from J, with 12 bases between. CDR3 protein: CASSAGFITEAFF. The CDR3 DNA reads as TGTGCCAGCAGTGCAGGTTTTATCACTGAAGCTTTCTTT.

The V call is TRBV18, the J call TRBJ2-5; a possible D gene is TRBD1 (5 bases). The V end was cut by 4 bases, the J end by 2 bases, with 11 bases between. The CDR3 consists of 14 residues. Per germline, CDR1 KGHSH and CDR2 LQKENI. The CDR3 reads CASSRSGIQETQYF. In DNA form, the CDR3 reads TGTGCCAGCTCACGGTCAGGGATACAAGAGACCCAGTACTTC.